A single sample gave rise to the 8 T cell receptor beta chains below, sequenced in a study of blood T cell repertoires in COVID-19. TCRdb keeps only in-frame clones here, not all; method: immunoSEQ multiplex PCR. In the table there are roughly 53,000 clones, around 87% of which are singletons. Sequencing input: peripheral blood. These TCRs come from a man aged 40-49 years with active COVID-19.

V is TRBV3-1 (or the pseudogene TRBV3-2) and J is TRBJ2-7; a possible D gene is TRBD2 (6 bases). Germline values: CDR1 LGHDT, CDR2 YNNKEL (reference sequence). The CDR3 is 20 residues long. Between the trimmed V and J ends, which lost 5 bases and 0 bases, there was a span of 29 bases. CDR3: CASSSTTHGARAGRSYEQYF. The CDR3 nucleotides are TGTGCCAGCAGCTCCACCACCCACGGCGCTCGAGCGGGCCGCTCCTACGAGCAGTACTTC.

The rearrangement links TRBV7-6 to TRBJ1-3; 7 bases align to TRBD1. The germline V gene has CDR1 SGHVS and CDR2 FNYEAQ. V was pared by 1 base and J by 0 bases, with 6 bases of the junction left unmatched. The CDR3 totals 17 residues. CDR3 loop: CASSLEGGLSSGNTIYF. The CDR3 bases are TGTGCCAGCAGCTTAGAAGGGGGCCTAAGCTCTGGAAACACCATATATTTT.

This clone was recorded only once. The chain employs TRBV7-8 and TRBJ2-1; no reliable D call. CDR1 is SGHVS and CDR2 is FQNEAQ in the germline V gene. The germline V and J ends were trimmed by 2 bases and 8 bases, with 7 bases remaining between them. This CDR3 is built from 12 residues. DNA for the CDR3: TGTGCCAGCAGCTTACTTCGTCATGAGCAGTTCTTC. Encoded protein: CASSLLRHEQFF.

V and J are TRBV5-4 and TRBJ2-5; TRBD1 is a possible D gene (6 bases). The V gene lost 4 bases and the J gene lost 3 bases, with 10 bases spanning the gap. The CDR3 is 13 residues long. Germline loops: CDR1 SGHNT, CDR2 YYREEE (reference sequence). The CDR3 region is CASSQDRKETQYF. The CDR3 bases are TGTGCCAGCAGCCAAGACAGGAAAGAGACCCAGTACTTC. Complete variable domain (other parts from reference TRBV5-4 and TRBJ2-5): ETGVTQSPTHLIKTRGQQVTLRCSSQSGHNTVSWYQQALGQGPQFIFQYYREEENGRGNFPPRFSGLQFPNYSSELNVNALELDDSALYLCASSQDRKETQYFGPGTRLLVL.

This chain connects TRBV20-1 to TRBJ2-5, with unresolved D. The CDR3 sequence is 10 residues long. V was clipped by 6 bases and J by 2 bases, with 4 bases between them. Germline V gene sequence: CDR1 DFQATT, CDR2 SNEGSKA (reference sequence). The CDR3 loop reads CSARQETQYF. CDR3 nucleotides: TGCAGTGCGAGGCAAGAGACCCAGTACTTC.

The V call is TRBV7-8, the J call TRBJ1-1; D ambiguous. V lost 4 bases to trimming and J lost 7 bases, with 13 bases between them. Germline-derived CDR1 and CDR2 are SGHVS and FQNEAQ. The CDR3 is 13 residues long. The CDR3 nucleotides are TGTGCCAGCAGCTCTCTAACTAACCGTGAAGCTTTCTTT. It yields the protein CASSSLTNREAFF.

The V and J genes are TRBV27 and TRBJ2-6, with 8 bases identical to TRBD1. The junction had 6 bases not matched to a gene; V was cut back by 2 bases and J by 0 bases. CDR3 size: 18 residues. Germline CDR1 is MNHEY and CDR2 is SMNVEV (reference sequence). The DNA for the CDR3 is TGTGCCAGCAGTTTAACAGGGGGGCCTCTCTCTGGGGCCAACGTCCTGACTTTC. As protein: CASSLTGGPLSGANVLTF.

The rearrangement links TRBV11-3 to TRBJ2-1; 8 nucleotides match TRBD1. The V segment lost 3 bases and the J segment 7 bases; nucleotides outside the gene matches: 11. Germline V CDR1 and CDR2: SGHNT, YENEEA. The CDR3 covers 16 residues. The CDR3 coding sequence is TGTGCCAGCAGCTTGAACGCAGGGGGCGCGGGGAATGAGCAGTTCTTC. Its translation: CASSLNAGGAGNEQFF.